A single sample gave rise to the 9 T cell receptor beta chains below, sequenced in a study of response to subunit inactivated influenza vaccine. TCRdb recomputed calls from the RT-PCR reads with MiXCR, one row per CDR3 protein. Of around 520,000 distinct CDR3 sequences in the sample, 10% to 15% were seen once. Material: PBMCs from blood, obtained on the day of vaccination. These receptors were collected from a man between 50 and 59 years old who received an inactivated influenza vaccine.

The chain uses TRBV6-1 and TRBJ2-2, with D maybe TRBD1 (6 bases). V was cut by 5 bases and J by 7 bases, with 11 bases left in between. This CDR3 region has 13 residues. Germline CDR1 reads MNHNS; CDR2 reads SASEGT. CDR3 amino acids: CASSRDIDGELFF. The CDR3 DNA sequence: TGTGCCAGCAGTAGGGACATTGACGGGGAGCTGTTTTTT.

The chain recombines TRBV29-1 with TRBJ1-1; a weak D match, TRBD1 (5 bases). V shed 7 bases and J shed 6 bases, with 27 bases lying between them. The CDR3 totals 16 residues. The germline gives CDR1 SQVTM, CDR2 ANQGSEA. The CDR3 loop is CSALKFPGGVGSEAFF. The CDR3, as DNA: TGCAGCGCCTTAAAATTTCCGGGGGGAGTTGGGTCTGAAGCTTTCTTT.

There are many counts of this clonotype. The chain employs TRBV12-3 or TRBV12-4 and TRBJ2-2; D not resolved. The CDR3 is 13 residues long. V dropped 6 bases and J dropped 5 bases, with 10 bases sitting between them. The CDR3 loop is CASSYRSTGELFF. For the CDR3, the DNA is TGTGCCAGCAGCTATAGGAGTACCGGGGAGCTGTTTTTT.

The chain combines TRBV29-1 with TRBJ2-5, with a tentative D call TRBD1 (5 bases). The CDR3 contains 13 residues. The V end lost 6 bases, the J end lost 3 bases, and 14 bases lay between the germline ends. Germline V CDR1 and CDR2: SQVTM, ANQGSEA. The CDR3 loop reads CSVLRGVEETQYF. DNA for the CDR3: TGCAGCGTCCTAAGGGGTGTAGAAGAGACCCAGTACTTC.

This clonotype was detected only a few times. The V and J genes are TRBV7-2 and TRBJ2-2, with D possibly TRBD1 on 5 matching bases. V was trimmed by 3 bases and J by 4 bases, leaving 9 bases between them. The CDR3 covers 14 residues. Looked up from germline, CDR1 is SGHTA and CDR2 is FQGNSA. The CDR3 spells CASSLKGPTGELFF. Here the CDR3 DNA reads TGTGCCAGCAGCTTGAAGGGGCCCACCGGGGAGCTGTTTTTT.

The chain combines TRBV5-1 with TRBJ2-2; D uncertain. The V and J ends lost 1 base and 6 bases respectively, with 10 bases between them. The CDR3 consists of 14 residues. Germline lookup yields CDR1 SGHRS and CDR2 YFSETQ. CDR3 sequence: CASSLRLVPGELFF. The CDR3 nucleotides are TGCGCCAGCAGCTTGAGGCTAGTCCCCGGGGAGCTGTTTTTT.

This clonotype has only a few counts. The V call is TRBV25-1, the J call TRBJ2-1; D remains ambiguous. Germline CDR1 MGHDK, CDR2 SYGVNS. V shed 3 bases and J shed 9 bases, with 6 bases lying between them. This CDR3 contains 11 residues. For the CDR3, the DNA is TGTGCCAGCAGTGAGGCGGCTGAGCAGTTCTTC. Its protein product is CASSEAAEQFF. The complete variable domain, with remaining parts taken from reference TRBV25-1 and TRBJ2-1, reads EADIYQTPRYLVIGTGKKITLECSQTMGHDKMYWYQQDPGMELHLIHYSYGVNSTEKGDLSSESTVSRIRTEHFPLTLESARPSHTSQYLCASSEAAEQFFGPGTRLTVL.

This clonotype has a handful of counts. V is TRBV27 and J is TRBJ2-1; 10 nucleotides align to TRBD1. The V gene end was trimmed by 6 bases and the J gene end by 1 base; junction bases not matched to a gene: 3. Germline values: CDR1 MNHEY, CDR2 SMNVEV (reference sequence). This CDR3 contains 15 residues. DNA of the CDR3: TGTGCCAGCAGAATGGACAGGGGGTCCTACAATGAGCAGTTCTTC. Protein sequence: CASRMDRGSYNEQFF.

J is TRBJ2-3 and V is TRBV29-1; 7 bases agree with TRBD2. From germline, CDR1 is SQVTM and CDR2 ANQGSEA. Trimming removed 7 bases from V and 4 bases from J; junction bases left unmatched: 5. The CDR3 sequence is 12 residues long. This CDR3 is CSAGRVADTQYF. The CDR3 DNA reads as TGCAGCGCGGGGAGGGTAGCAGATACGCAGTATTTT.